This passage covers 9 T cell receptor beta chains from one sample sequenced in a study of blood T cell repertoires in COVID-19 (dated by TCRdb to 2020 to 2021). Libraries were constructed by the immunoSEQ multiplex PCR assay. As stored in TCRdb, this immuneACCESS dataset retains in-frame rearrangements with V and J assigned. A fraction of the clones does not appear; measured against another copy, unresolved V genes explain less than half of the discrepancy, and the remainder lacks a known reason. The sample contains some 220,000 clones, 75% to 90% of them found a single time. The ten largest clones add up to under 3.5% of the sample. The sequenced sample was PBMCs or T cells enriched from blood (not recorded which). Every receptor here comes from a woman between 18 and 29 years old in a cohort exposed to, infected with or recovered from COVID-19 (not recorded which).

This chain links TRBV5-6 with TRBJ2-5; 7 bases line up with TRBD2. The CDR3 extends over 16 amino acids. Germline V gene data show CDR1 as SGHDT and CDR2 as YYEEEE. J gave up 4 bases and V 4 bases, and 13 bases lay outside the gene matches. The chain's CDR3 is CASSLTQSLAVETQYF. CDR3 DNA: TGTGCCAGCAGCCTAACCCAATCGCTAGCGGTAGAGACCCAGTACTTC.

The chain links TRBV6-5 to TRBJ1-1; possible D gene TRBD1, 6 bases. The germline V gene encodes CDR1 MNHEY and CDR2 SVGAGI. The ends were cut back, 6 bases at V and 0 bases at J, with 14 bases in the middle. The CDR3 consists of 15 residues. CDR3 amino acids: CASRLGAPMNTEAFF. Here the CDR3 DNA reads TGTGCCAGCAGGTTGGGGGCGCCTATGAACACTGAAGCTTTCTTT.

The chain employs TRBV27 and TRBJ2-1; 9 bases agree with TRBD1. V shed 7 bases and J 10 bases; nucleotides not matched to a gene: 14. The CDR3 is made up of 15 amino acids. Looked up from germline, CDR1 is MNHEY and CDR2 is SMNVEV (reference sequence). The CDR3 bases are TGTGCCAGCACCTCCGGGACAGGGCCGGTTGGAGAGCAGTTCTTC. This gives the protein CASTSGTGPVGEQFF.

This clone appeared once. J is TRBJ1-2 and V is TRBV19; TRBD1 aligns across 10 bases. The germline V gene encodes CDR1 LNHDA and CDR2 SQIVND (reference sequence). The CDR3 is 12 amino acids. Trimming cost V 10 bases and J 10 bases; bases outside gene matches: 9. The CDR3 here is CATTGQGLVYTF. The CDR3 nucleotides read TGTGCCACCACGGGACAGGGGTTGGTCTACACCTTC.

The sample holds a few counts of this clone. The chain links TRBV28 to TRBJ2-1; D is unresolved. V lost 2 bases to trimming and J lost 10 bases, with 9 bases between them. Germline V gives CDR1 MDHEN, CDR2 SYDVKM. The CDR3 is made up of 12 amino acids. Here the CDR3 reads CASSLPPLEQFF. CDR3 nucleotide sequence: TGTGCCAGCAGTTTACCCCCGTTGGAGCAGTTCTTC.

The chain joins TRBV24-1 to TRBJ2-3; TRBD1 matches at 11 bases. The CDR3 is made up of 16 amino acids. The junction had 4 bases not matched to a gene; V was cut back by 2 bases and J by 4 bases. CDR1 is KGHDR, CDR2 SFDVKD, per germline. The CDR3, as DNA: TGTGCCACCAGTGATTGGGGACAGGGGGTAGCAGATACGCAGTATTTT. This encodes CATSDWGQGVADTQYF.

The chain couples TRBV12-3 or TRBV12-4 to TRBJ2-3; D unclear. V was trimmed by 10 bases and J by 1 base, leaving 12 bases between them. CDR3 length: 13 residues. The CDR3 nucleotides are TGTGCCACCAAGCCCCCCCGCACAGATACGCAGTATTTT. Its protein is CATKPPRTDTQYF.

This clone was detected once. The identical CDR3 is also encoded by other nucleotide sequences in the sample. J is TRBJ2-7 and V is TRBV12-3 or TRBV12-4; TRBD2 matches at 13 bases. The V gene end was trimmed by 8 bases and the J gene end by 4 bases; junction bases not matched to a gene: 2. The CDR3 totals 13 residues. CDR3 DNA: TGTGCCAGCTCACTAGCGGGAGGGTACGAGCAGTACTTC. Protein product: CASSLAGGYEQYF.

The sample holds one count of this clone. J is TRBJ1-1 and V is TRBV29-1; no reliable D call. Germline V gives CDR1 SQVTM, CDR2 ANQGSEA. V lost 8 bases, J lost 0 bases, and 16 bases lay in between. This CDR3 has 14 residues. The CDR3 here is CSILSPGMNTEAFF. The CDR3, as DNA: TGCAGCATTTTGAGTCCGGGGATGAACACTGAAGCTTTCTTT.